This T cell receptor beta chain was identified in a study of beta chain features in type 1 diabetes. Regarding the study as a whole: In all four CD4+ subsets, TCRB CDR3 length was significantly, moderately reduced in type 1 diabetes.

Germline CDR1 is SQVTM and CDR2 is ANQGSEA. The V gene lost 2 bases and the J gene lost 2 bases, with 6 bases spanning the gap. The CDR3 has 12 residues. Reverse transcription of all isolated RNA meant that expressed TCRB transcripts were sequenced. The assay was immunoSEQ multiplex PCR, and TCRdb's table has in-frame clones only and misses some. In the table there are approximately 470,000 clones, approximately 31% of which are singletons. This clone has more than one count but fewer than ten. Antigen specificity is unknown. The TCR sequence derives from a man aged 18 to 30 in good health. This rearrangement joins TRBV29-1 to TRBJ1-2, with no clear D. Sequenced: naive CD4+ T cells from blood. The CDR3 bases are TGCAGCGTTGAACAGCACAACTATGGCTACACCTTC. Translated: CSVEQHNYGYTF.